The 24 T cell receptor beta chains presented below share a single source sample, sequenced in a study of shared clonotypes between healthy human individuals. Repertoires were generated with immunoSEQ multiplex PCR, while TCRdb's copy carries only in-frame clones and drops some. The repertoire holds fewer than 1.6 million clones, with 98% to 99% as singletons. The sample taken for sequencing was naive CD4+ T cells sorted from blood. Subset in this sample: CD45RA+ positively selected. All receptors derive from a man aged 25 to 40 in good health.

The J gene is TRBJ2-7, the V gene TRBV11-2; weak D call: TRBD2 (7 bases). Per the germline V gene, CDR1 is SGHAT and CDR2 is FQNNGV. The CDR3 covers 16 residues. V was trimmed by 5 bases and J by 7 bases, leaving 24 bases between them. The CDR3 DNA reads TGTGCCAGCAGCGTCCATCCAGGACTAGGGGGAGGTGAGCAGTACTTC. This translates into CASSVHPGLGGGEQYF.

The chain employs TRBV19 and TRBJ2-7; D is possibly TRBD1 (6 bases). The V gene lost 5 bases and the J gene lost 3 bases, with 17 bases spanning the gap. The CDR3 runs 15 residues. CDR1 LNHDA and CDR2 SQIVND come from the germline V gene (reference sequence). CDR3 coding DNA: TGTGCCAGTAGTCCCCAAGGGGGTGGGGGCTACGAGCAGTACTTC. It codes for CASSPQGGGGYEQYF.

In the case of this clone: The same CDR3 also results from other DNA sequences found in this sample. V gene TRBV5-1 combines with J gene TRBJ2-1; perhaps TRBD2 as D (6 bases). Germline CDR1 reads SGHRS; CDR2 reads YFSETQ. This CDR3 comprises 15 residues. V was cut by 2 bases and J by 0 bases, with 9 bases left in between. This chain's CDR3 is CASSLEGGSYNEQFF. The DNA for the CDR3 is TGCGCCAGCAGCTTAGAGGGAGGCTCCTACAATGAGCAGTTCTTC. Supplemented by reference TRBV5-1 and TRBJ2-1, the full variable domain reads KAGVTQTPRYLIKTRGQQVTLSCSPISGHRSVSWYQQTPGQGLQFLFEYFSETQRNKGNFPGRFSGRQFSNSRSEMNVSTLELGDSALYLCASSLEGGSYNEQFFGPGTRLTVL.

The chain has TRBV6-4 and TRBJ1-5; the D is unclear. Germline CDR1 and CDR2: MRHNA and SNTAGT. Trimming removed 6 bases at V and 6 bases at J, with 12 bases between. This CDR3 is 13 amino acids long. CDR3 sequence reads: CASSGEGIQPQHF. The CDR3 region has the DNA TGTGCCAGCAGCGGGGAGGGTATTCAGCCCCAGCATTTT.

The J gene is TRBJ1-1, the V gene TRBV15, with D perhaps matching TRBD1 (5 bases). V was pared by 9 bases and J by 0 bases, with 5 bases between. Germline V gene sequence: CDR1 LNHNV, CDR2 YYDKDF (reference sequence). The CDR3 runs to 11 residues. CDR3 in DNA: TGTGCCACGGGGGTGAACACTGAAGCTTTCTTT. This encodes CATGVNTEAFF.

The chain combines TRBV28 with TRBJ1-5; D perhaps matches TRBD1 (5 bases). The CDR3 length is 13 residues. Trimming cost V 11 bases and J 9 bases, with 20 bases left between them. The V gene's germline CDR1 is MDHEN and CDR2 SYDVKM. CDR3 DNA: TGTGCCGCCCTAGGGACCCGGTCGGGGCCCCAGCATTTT. Encoded protein: CAALGTRSGPQHF. Supplemented by reference TRBV28 and TRBJ1-5, the full variable domain reads DVKVTQSSRYLVKRTGEKVFLECVQDMDHENMFWYRQDPGLGLRLIYFSYDVKMKEKGDIPEGYSVSREKKERFSLILESASTNQTSMYLCAALGTRSGPQHFGDGTRLSIL.

The chain uses TRBV5-1 and TRBJ1-4, with 7 bases aligning to TRBD1. The germline V gene encodes CDR1 SGHRS and CDR2 YFSETQ. The CDR3 loop spans 16 amino acids. V shed 4 bases and J 0 bases; nucleotides not matched to a gene: 6. The CDR3 sequence: CASSIRTGATNEKLFF. The CDR3 bases are TGCGCCAGCAGCATACGGACAGGTGCAACTAATGAAAAACTGTTTTTT.

The gene calls are TRBV5-4 and TRBJ1-2; D gene ambiguous. Per the germline V gene, CDR1 is SGHNT and CDR2 is YYREEE (reference sequence). CDR3 size: 17 residues. Trimming removed 4 bases at V and 4 bases at J, with 23 bases between. The CDR3 nucleotides are TGTGCCAGCAGCCAAAGAGGACGACGAGATTCTCGCTATGGCTACACCTTC. Translation gives CASSQRGRRDSRYGYTF.

This chain connects TRBV19 to TRBJ1-2; the D gene is possibly TRBD1 (5 bases). Trimming took off 5 bases at V and 4 bases at J, with 8 bases between the two ends. The CDR3 has 12 amino acids. CDR1 and CDR2 (germline): LNHDA, SQIVND (reference sequence). The CDR3 region is CASSPGTYGYTF. Here the CDR3 DNA reads TGTGCCAGTAGTCCCGGGACCTATGGCTACACCTTC.

The genes are TRBV11-2 and TRBJ1-2; D remains ambiguous. The germline CDR1 and CDR2 sequences are SGHAT and FQNNGV. The V end was cut by 1 base, the J end by 1 base, with 16 bases between. The CDR3 is 17 amino acids. For the CDR3, the DNA is TGTGCCAGCAGCTTAGTTCATGAAGTGATTCTTAACTATGGCTACACCTTC. Translating gives CASSLVHEVILNYGYTF.

This chain links TRBV5-4 with TRBJ2-2; D could derive from TRBD1 or TRBD2 (5 bases each). The germline V and J ends were trimmed by 2 bases and 3 bases, with 14 bases remaining between them. CDR3 length equals 16 residues. Per germline, CDR1 SGHNT and CDR2 YYREEE (reference sequence). The CDR3 protein is CASSLEGRIYTGELFF. The CDR3 DNA is TGTGCCAGCAGCTTAGAGGGGCGCATATACACCGGGGAGCTGTTTTTT.

The chain links TRBV4-1 to TRBJ2-1; 7 bases match TRBD1. Germline CDR1 MGHRA, CDR2 YSYEKL. The ends lost 0 bases at V and 2 bases at J; junction bases unmatched: 10. The CDR3 has 18 residues. The CDR3: CASSQDLTGQFTYNEQFF. The CDR3 DNA reads TGCGCCAGCAGCCAAGATTTGACGGGACAGTTCACCTACAATGAGCAGTTCTTC.

Points on this clone: Compared with germline, one end of the junction differs, possibly owing to a read error. V and J are TRBV2 and TRBJ2-7; D possibly matches TRBD1 or TRBD2 (5 bases each). Germline values: CDR1 SNHLY, CDR2 FYNNEI. The CDR3 extends over 14 amino acids. CDR3 protein: CASRRDGPSSEQYF. DNA of the CDR3: TGTGCCAGCAGGAGGGACGGTCCTTCCTCCGAGCAGTACTTC.

This rearrangement joins TRBV7-9 to TRBJ1-4; unclear D gene. The CDR3 sequence is 13 residues long. V shed 5 bases and J shed 4 bases, with 8 bases lying between them. From germline, CDR1 is SEHNR and CDR2 FQNEAQ (reference sequence). The CDR3 spells CASSKGNNEKLFF. The DNA for the CDR3 is TGTGCCAGCAGCAAAGGGAATAATGAAAAACTGTTTTTT.

As to this clone: Other DNA sequences of this sample code for an identical CDR3. The gene calls are TRBV6-5 and TRBJ2-7, with 7 nucleotides matching TRBD1. The ends lost 5 bases at V and 4 bases at J; junction bases unmatched: 2. The V gene's germline CDR1 is MNHEY and CDR2 SVGAGI. The length of the CDR3 is 12 residues. The DNA of the CDR3 is TGTGCCAGCAGTGGGACAGCATACGAGCAGTACTTC. As protein: CASSGTAYEQYF.

The rearrangement joins TRBV5-6 to TRBJ2-7; 10 nucleotides line up with TRBD2. Germline CDR1 is SGHDT and CDR2 is YYEEEE. Trimming at V came to 4 bases and at J to 6 bases, leaving 10 bases not matched to a gene. The CDR3 totals 15 residues. CDR3 sequence (DNA): TGTGCCAGCAGCCCGGGACTAGCGAGCCCCTCCGAGCAGTACTTC. Translated: CASSPGLASPSEQYF.

The CDR3 sequence: CASSPRQGGDYEQYF. CDR3 bases: TGTGCCAGCAGTCCAAGACAGGGCGGTGACTACGAGCAGTACTTC. The chain recombines TRBV2 with TRBJ2-7; TRBD1 matches 7 bases. CDR1 SNHLY and CDR2 FYNNEI come from the germline V gene. The CDR3 has 15 residues. The ends lost 5 bases at V and 3 bases at J; junction bases unmatched: 10.

The chain joins TRBV30 to TRBJ2-7; D is unresolved. The CDR3 contains 12 residues. The germline V and J ends were trimmed by 0 bases and 5 bases, with 8 bases remaining between them. The germline CDR1 and CDR2 sequences are GTSNPN and SVGIG (reference sequence). The CDR3 region has the DNA TGTGCCTGGAGTGTACTGGGCAACGAGCAGTACTTC. Translating gives CAWSVLGNEQYF.

The chain carries TRBV7-6 and TRBJ1-1; 7 nucleotides align to TRBD1. The CDR3 totals 13 residues. The V segment lost 4 bases and the J segment 6 bases; nucleotides outside the gene matches: 5. Germline V gene data show CDR1 as SGHVS and CDR2 as FNYEAQ. The CDR3 region is CASSSRQGAEAFF. In nucleotides, the CDR3 is TGTGCCAGCAGCTCTAGACAGGGCGCTGAAGCTTTCTTT.

The V gene is TRBV2, the J gene TRBJ2-3; 8 bases fit TRBD1. The V gene end was trimmed by 8 bases and the J gene end by 2 bases; junction bases not matched to a gene: 6. CDR3 length: 14 amino acids. From germline, CDR1 is SNHLY and CDR2 FYNNEI. CDR3 coding DNA: TGTGCCAGCCGGACAGGGATAAACACAGATACGCAGTATTTT. Translating gives CASRTGINTDTQYF. The whole variable domain, filled in from reference TRBV2 and TRBJ2-3, reads EPEVTQTPSHQVTQMGQEVILRCVPISNHLYFYWYRQILGQKVEFLVSFYNNEISEKSEIFDDQFSVERPDGSNFTLKIRSTKLEDSAMYFCASRTGINTDTQYFGPGTRLTVL.

J is TRBJ1-5 and V is TRBV19; maybe TRBD1 (5 bases). CDR1 is LNHDA and CDR2 is SQIVND in the germline V gene (reference sequence). Trimming took off 9 bases at V and 7 bases at J, with 16 bases between the two ends. This CDR3 comprises 13 residues. The CDR3 DNA sequence: TGTGCCAGCCGGAAGGGGCTTGGCCAGCCCCAGCATTTT. It specifies CASRKGLGQPQHF.

This chain connects TRBV19 to TRBJ1-4, with a weak D call TRBD1 (6 bases). Germline CDR1 is LNHDA and CDR2 is SQIVND (reference sequence). With 3 bases removed from V and 7 bases from J, the gap between germline ends came to 12 bases. The CDR3 runs 14 residues. The CDR3 reads CASSMRQGSEKLFF. CDR3 nucleotide sequence: TGTGCCAGTAGTATGCGCCAGGGGAGTGAAAAACTGTTTTTT.

The genes are TRBV5-1 and TRBJ2-1; 10 bases are a match to TRBD2. CDR3 length equals 17 residues. Germline CDR1 and CDR2: SGHRS and YFSETQ. The trim removed 4 bases at V and 8 bases at J, leaving 15 bases unmatched. CDR3: CASSLLPLAGASHEQFF. In DNA form, the CDR3 reads TGCGCCAGCAGCCTCCTTCCCCTAGCGGGAGCATCCCATGAGCAGTTCTTC.

The chain joins TRBV5-4 to TRBJ2-5; D remains unclear. With 4 bases removed from V and 1 base from J, the gap between germline ends came to 11 bases. Germline values: CDR1 SGHNT, CDR2 YYREEE (reference sequence). The CDR3 totals 14 residues. CDR3: CASSPTMGQETQYF. In nucleotides, the CDR3 is TGTGCCAGCAGCCCGACCATGGGCCAAGAGACCCAGTACTTC. The complete variable domain, with remaining parts taken from reference TRBV5-4 and TRBJ2-5, reads ETGVTQSPTHLIKTRGQQVTLRCSSQSGHNTVSWYQQALGQGPQFIFQYYREEENGRGNFPPRFSGLQFPNYSSELNVNALELDDSALYLCASSPTMGQETQYFGPGTRLLVL.